The 24 T cell receptor beta chains in this list originate from one sample, sequenced in a study of OX40 agonist ivuxolimab in advanced cancers. Some clones are missing from TCRdb's copy, which holds only in-frame ones; the method was immunoSEQ multiplex PCR. The sample has approximately 77,000 clones, roughly 91% seen once. Sequenced material: CD4+ or CD8+ T cells sorted from blood, taken in a trial of the OX40 agonist ivuxolimab. The receptors were gathered from an adult with an advanced solid tumor such as melanoma, head and neck, liver or kidney cancer.

This clone appeared a single time. The CDR3 nucleotides are TGTGCCAGCAGCTTGGACGGGGGTGAAAAACTGTTTTTT. Translating it yields CASSLDGGEKLFF. The rearrangement uses TRBV5-4 and TRBJ1-4, with TRBD1 as a possible D gene (5 bases). The V end lost 0 bases, the J end lost 7 bases, and 7 bases lay between the germline ends. The germline V gene has CDR1 SGHNT and CDR2 YYREEE (reference sequence). The CDR3 is 13 amino acids.

V and J are TRBV19 and TRBJ2-1, with 13 bases that match TRBD2. Germline CDR1 and CDR2: LNHDA and SQIVND (reference sequence). Losses at the gene ends were 5 bases for V and 6 bases for J; bases not matched to a gene: 10. This CDR3 has 17 amino acids. CDR3: CASSVGLAGALANEQFF. The CDR3 region has the DNA TGTGCCAGTAGTGTAGGACTAGCGGGGGCTTTGGCCAATGAGCAGTTCTTC.

The chain employs TRBV4-1 and TRBJ2-3, with 7 bases fitting TRBD2. V lost 0 bases, J lost 5 bases, and 17 bases stayed unmatched. Germline loops: CDR1 MGHRA, CDR2 YSYEKL. The CDR3 length is 19 residues. CDR3 region: CASSQDSNEWGGNRDTQYF. CDR3 sequence (DNA): TGCGCCAGCAGCCAAGATTCTAATGAGTGGGGGGGAAATCGAGATACGCAGTATTTT.

The chain has TRBV6-6 and TRBJ2-7, with 13 bases aligning to TRBD2. Germline V gives CDR1 MNHNY, CDR2 SVGAGI (reference sequence). Losses at the gene ends were 2 bases for V and 2 bases for J; bases not matched to a gene: 3. The CDR3 is made up of 16 amino acids. Written as DNA, the CDR3 is TGTGCCAGCAGTTACGGGACTAGCGGGACTACCTACGAGCAGTACTTC. Translating it yields CASSYGTSGTTYEQYF.

This clone showed up just a few times. The chain is built from TRBV7-2 and TRBJ2-3; possible D gene TRBD1, 6 bases. Trimming removed 3 bases at V and 2 bases at J, with 12 bases between. The CDR3 spans 15 residues. The germline CDR1 and CDR2 sequences are SGHTA and FQGNSA. The DNA for the CDR3 is TGTGCCAGCAGCTTTTATGGGGGCATCACAGATACGCAGTATTTT. Protein: CASSFYGGITDTQYF.

The gene calls are TRBV28 and TRBJ2-7; no clear D gene. The CDR3 covers 12 residues. Trimming took off 5 bases at V and 5 bases at J, with 10 bases between the two ends. Per the germline V gene, CDR1 is MDHEN and CDR2 is SYDVKM. The CDR3 sequence is CASSPPANEQYF. DNA of the CDR3: TGTGCCAGCAGTCCCCCGGCCAACGAGCAGTACTTC.

This rearrangement joins TRBV10-3 to TRBJ2-5, with D perhaps TRBD1 (5 bases). The CDR3 covers 15 residues. The V end lost 4 bases, the J end lost 1 base, and 13 bases lay between the germline ends. CDR1 and CDR2 (germline): ENHRY, SYGVKD. The CDR3 sequence is CAISGNRWTQETQYF. The CDR3 DNA reads TGTGCCATCAGTGGGAACAGGTGGACCCAAGAGACCCAGTACTTC.

The chain has TRBV15 and TRBJ2-7, with 10 bases fitting TRBD1. V lost 0 bases, J lost 5 bases, and 7 bases stayed unmatched. The V gene's germline CDR1 is LNHNV and CDR2 YYDKDF (reference sequence). This CDR3 has 16 residues. The CDR3 sequence is CATSRDWGQGSDEQYF. The CDR3 DNA is TGTGCCACCAGCAGAGATTGGGGACAGGGGTCCGACGAGCAGTACTTC.

This chain joins TRBV19 and TRBJ2-2; the D is unclear. CDR1 and CDR2 from the germline V gene are LNHDA and SQIVND (reference sequence). The V end was cut by 5 bases, the J end by 6 bases, with 13 bases between. The CDR3 runs to 14 residues. This CDR3 reads CASSVQTWPGELFF. CDR3 nucleotides: TGTGCCAGTAGTGTGCAAACTTGGCCCGGGGAGCTGTTTTTT.

V and J are TRBV19 and TRBJ2-5, with TRBD2 matching over 7 bases. The V gene's germline CDR1 is LNHDA and CDR2 SQIVND (reference sequence). V lost 6 bases and J lost 5; bases outside the gene matches: 6. The CDR3 contains 13 residues. CDR3 sequence: CASRVGGTETQYF. The CDR3 coding sequence is TGTGCCAGTAGGGTCGGGGGGACGGAGACCCAGTACTTC.

The gene calls are TRBV5-1 and TRBJ2-4; 12 bases are shared with TRBD2. Looked up from germline, CDR1 is SGHRS and CDR2 is YFSETQ. The CDR3 is 18 amino acids. Unmatched junction bases numbered 11, after V lost 0 bases and J lost 7 bases. The CDR3 sequence is CASSLDPSGRAGLNIQYF. The CDR3 coding sequence is TGCGCCAGCAGCTTGGATCCTAGCGGGAGGGCCGGGTTGAACATTCAGTACTTC.

This chain joins TRBV7-9 and TRBJ2-3; 7 bases align to TRBD2. Unmatched junction bases numbered 9, after V lost 4 bases and J lost 5 bases. Germline V CDR1 and CDR2: SEHNR, FQNEAQ (reference sequence). The CDR3 runs 15 residues. CDR3 sequence (DNA): TGTGCCAGCAGCTCCCCGGGGGGTGTTGGAGATACGCAGTATTTT. Its translation is CASSSPGGVGDTQYF.

The V and J genes are TRBV5-4 and TRBJ1-6; possibly TRBD1 for D (5 bases). V lost 0 bases to trimming and J lost 6 bases, with 7 bases between them. CDR1 and CDR2 from the germline V gene are SGHNT and YYREEE (reference sequence). The CDR3 has 14 amino acids. This chain's CDR3 is CASSLGTSNSPLHF. Here the CDR3 DNA reads TGTGCCAGCAGCTTGGGGACAAGTAATTCACCCCTCCACTTT.

This chain links TRBV4-1 with TRBJ2-7; 9 nucleotides agree with TRBD1. Germline V CDR1 and CDR2: MGHRA, YSYEKL. There are 15 residues in the CDR3. V lost 4 bases, J lost 0 bases, and 4 bases stayed unmatched. CDR3 in amino acids: CASSRDRASSYEQYF. DNA of the CDR3: TGCGCCAGCAGCCGGGACAGGGCCTCCTCCTACGAGCAGTACTTC.

V usage is TRBV5-1 and J usage is TRBJ2-2; 11 bases are shared with TRBD1. Per germline, CDR1 SGHRS and CDR2 YFSETQ. J gave up 2 bases and V 5 bases, and 5 bases lay outside the gene matches. This CDR3 has 16 amino acids. CDR3 protein: CASRPGTGGNTGELFF. The DNA for the CDR3 is TGCGCCAGCAGACCCGGGACAGGGGGTAACACCGGGGAGCTGTTTTTT.

V is TRBV29-1 and J is TRBJ2-3; 10 bases agree with TRBD2. In germline, CDR1 is SQVTM, CDR2 ANQGSEA. Losses at the gene ends were 5 bases for V and 5 bases for J; bases not matched to a gene: 10. The CDR3 is 15 amino acids. CDR3: CSVLSLAGVGDTQYF. The CDR3 DNA reads TGCAGCGTTTTATCTCTAGCGGGAGTCGGAGATACGCAGTATTTT.

The chain employs TRBV5-1 and TRBJ1-2; no definite D call. CDR1 and CDR2 (germline): SGHRS, YFSETQ. V lost 4 bases, J lost 1 base, and 8 bases lay in between. This CDR3 is built from 13 residues. The CDR3 loop is CASSGEVNYGYTF. The CDR3 DNA reads as TGCGCCAGCAGCGGGGAGGTTAACTATGGCTACACCTTC.

In its sample, this clone was seen a few times. This chain joins TRBV4-1 and TRBJ2-1; D uncertain. V gave up 0 bases and J gave up 2 bases, with 14 bases separating them. Germline CDR1 MGHRA, CDR2 YSYEKL. The CDR3 has 17 amino acids. The CDR3 sequence is CASSQDLLARPYNEQFF. The CDR3 DNA sequence: TGCGCCAGCAGCCAAGATCTATTGGCCCGACCCTACAATGAGCAGTTCTTC.

A single count supports this clone. This chain uses TRBV18 with TRBJ2-7; D tentatively fits TRBD1 or TRBD2 (5 bases each). There are 13 residues in the CDR3. Germline values: CDR1 KGHSH, CDR2 LQKENI. The V end lost 1 base, the J end lost 3 bases, and 7 bases lay between the germline ends. The CDR3 here is CASSPRGDYEQYF. CDR3 coding DNA: TGTGCCAGCTCACCACGAGGGGACTACGAGCAGTACTTC.

The chain employs TRBV2 and TRBJ1-5, with D possibly TRBD1 on 5 matching bases. Trimming shortened V by 6 bases and J by 3 bases, and 12 bases separated the two germline ends. This CDR3 spans 14 amino acids. Germline V gene lookup returns CDR1 SNHLY and CDR2 FYNNEI. The DNA of the CDR3 is TGTGCCAGCAGCGAAACAGGATTCAATCAGCCCCAGCATTTT. Protein: CASSETGFNQPQHF.

The chain has TRBV6-6 and TRBJ1-3, with unresolved D. The V gene lost 4 bases and the J gene lost 2 bases, with 9 bases spanning the gap. Germline V gives CDR1 MNHNY, CDR2 SVGAGI (reference sequence). There are 14 residues in the CDR3. CDR3 DNA sequence: TGTGCCAGCAGTTCTCGGAAGGCTGGAAACACCATATATTTT. Translation: CASSSRKAGNTIYF.

This clone was recorded only once. The chain uses TRBV18 and TRBJ2-5; TRBD2 aligns across 12 bases. This CDR3 is 16 amino acids long. The J segment lost 4 bases and the V segment lost 5 bases, leaving 8 bases of the junction unmatched. Germline CDR1 and CDR2: KGHSH and LQKENI. The DNA of the CDR3 is TGTGCCAGCTCATTACGGACTAGCGGGAATCGAGAGACCCAGTACTTC. It is translated as CASSLRTSGNRETQYF.

The gene calls are TRBV18 and TRBJ1-4; 7 bases align to TRBD1. The CDR3 extends over 15 amino acids. Germline V gene data show CDR1 as KGHSH and CDR2 as LQKENI. V trimming: 1 base; J trimming: 8 bases; junction bases outside the gene matches: 7. The CDR3 DNA follows: TGTGCCAGCTCACCACAGGGGACAGAAGGGGAAAAACTGTTTTTT. Protein product: CASSPQGTEGEKLFF.

In DNA, the CDR3 is TGTGCCGCAACCGGGACCACAACCTACGAGCAGTACTTC. As protein: CAATGTTTYEQYF. The chain employs TRBV10-3 and TRBJ2-7; the D call may be TRBD1 or TRBD2 (5 bases each). This CDR3 comprises 13 residues. Germline V gene sequence: CDR1 ENHRY, CDR2 SYGVKD. The V end lost 11 bases, the J end lost 2 bases, and 16 bases lay between the germline ends.